This T cell receptor (beta chain) is drawn from a study of regulatory and conventional T cells in RAG deficiency. Blood CD4+ CD25-low CD127-high conventional T cells supplied the genomic DNA template. Libraries were prepared by immunoSEQ multiplex PCR; TCRdb keeps only in-frame clonotypes and omits some of them. This table has about 29,000 clones, around 96% appearing once. This CDR3 is built from 15 residues. The trim removed 0 bases at V and 6 bases at J, leaving 5 bases unmatched. The same specimen was also included in a second study, on regulatory T cells. This second study says: Amplification used 52 TRBV primers and 13 TRBJ primers.

Sequenced sample: CD25- CD4+ T cells sorted from blood. The receptor comes from a human donor in good health. The rearrangement joins TRBV23-1 to TRBJ1-1; 9 bases line up with TRBD1. TRBV23-1 is filed as an ORF, its function uncertain. CDR3 in DNA: TGCGCCAGCAGTCAATCGGGACAGGGTTTAGCTGAAGCTTTCTTT. It translates to CASSQSGQGLAEAFF.